This T cell receptor (beta chain) was observed in a study of T cell responses to AZD1222 COVID-19 vaccine. Study-level points and caveats: Among the donors, most were white British and more were female, and clonal diversity was possibly underestimated. Baseline seropositives among AZD1222 recipients totaled only 5 to 7. Spike as a whole was targeted by vaccine-associated CD4 TCRs, dominant at 160-218 and 743-854.

In regard to this clone: Its antigen is not identified.

Analyses pooled second doses at about 4 or about 12 weeks. The ends were cut back, 3 bases at V and 3 bases at J, with 13 bases in the middle. Germline values: CDR1 SGHTS, CDR2 YDEGEE. The CDR3 runs 14 residues. The repertoire was sequenced with immunoSEQ multiplex PCR; TCRdb's copy has only in-frame clones and lacks some. The data contain 100,000 to 150,000 clones, 86% of them singletons. This receptor was identified in an adult who received the AZD1222 COVID-19 vaccine. Sample: peripheral blood, taken 28 days after the second AZD1222 dose. The V call is TRBV5-8, the J call TRBJ2-7; tentatively, D is TRBD2 (6 bases). DNA of the CDR3: TGTGCCAGCAGCTCCCGGGACTCCTACTACGAGCAGTACTTC. Amino acids: CASSSRDSYYEQYF.